The 11 T cell receptor beta chains given below trace back to one sample, sequenced in a study of T cell changes during pregnancy in multiple sclerosis. Assay: immunoSEQ multiplex PCR; the TCRdb copy retains only in-frame clones and omits some. The sample includes 60,000 to 85,000 clones, around 92% of them seen just once. This specimen was peripheral blood, taken in the first trimester of pregnancy. The receptor set was obtained from a female donor with multiple sclerosis, enrolled in a pregnancy study.

The chain links TRBV29-1 to TRBJ2-3; D not certain. CDR1 SQVTM and CDR2 ANQGSEA come from the germline V gene. V lost 7 bases, J lost 0 bases, and 5 bases lay in between. This CDR3 is 11 amino acids long. The CDR3 sequence is CSASSTDTQYF. The DNA of the CDR3 is TGCAGCGCCTCTAGCACAGATACGCAGTATTTT.

This chain uses TRBV19 with TRBJ1-3; D perhaps matches TRBD1 (5 bases). The CDR3 consists of 14 residues. Germline values: CDR1 LNHDA, CDR2 SQIVND (reference sequence). The ends were cut back, 3 bases at V and 2 bases at J, with 8 bases in the middle. For the CDR3, the DNA is TGTGCCAGTAGTATTCAGGGTGCTGGAAACACCATATATTTT. It codes for CASSIQGAGNTIYF.

V and J are TRBV6-1 and TRBJ2-7; 7 nucleotides agree with TRBD1. The CDR3 contains 13 residues. With V trimmed by 8 bases and J by 5 bases, 9 bases remained unmatched. Germline V CDR1 and CDR2: MNHNS, SASEGT. Written as DNA, the CDR3 is TGTGCCAGCGAAAAGACAGGGCTGAACGAGCAGTACTTC. This gives the protein CASEKTGLNEQYF.

The genes are TRBV6-4 and TRBJ1-2; no firm D call. The CDR3 runs to 15 residues. Per the germline V gene, CDR1 is MRHNA and CDR2 is SNTAGT. Trimming shortened V by 0 bases and J by 7 bases, and 15 bases separated the two germline ends. DNA for the CDR3: TGTGCCAGCAGTGACTCGGGCAGCTCAGCGGTTGGCTACACCTTC. Translating gives CASSDSGSSAVGYTF.

This chain uses TRBV2 with TRBJ2-2; D remains ambiguous. This CDR3 has 16 amino acids. V dropped 2 bases and J dropped 6 bases, with 16 bases sitting between them. Germline assignment: CDR1 SNHLY and CDR2 FYNNEI. CDR3: CASSELSPRVSGELFF. The CDR3 bases are TGTGCCAGCAGTGAATTAAGTCCGAGAGTCTCCGGGGAGCTGTTTTTT.

The J gene is TRBJ1-6, the V gene TRBV6-1; D remains ambiguous. Trimming stripped 2 bases from V and 5 bases from J, with 13 bases between. Germline V gene lookup returns CDR1 MNHNS and CDR2 SASEGT. The CDR3 is 16 residues long. This CDR3 is CASSENLRLDNSPLHF. For the CDR3, the DNA is TGTGCCAGCAGTGAAAATTTAAGACTAGATAATTCACCCCTCCACTTT.

The chain combines TRBV7-6 with TRBJ2-6; tentative D call: TRBD1 (5 bases). V was pared by 5 bases and J by 3 bases, with 14 bases between. Germline V gene sequence: CDR1 SGHVS, CDR2 FNYEAQ. The CDR3 length is 16 residues. CDR3 nucleotides: TGTGCCAGCAGCCCCCGGGCAGGGCTTGGGGCCAACGTCCTGACTTTC. It yields the protein CASSPRAGLGANVLTF. Using reference TRBV7-6 and TRBJ2-6 for the parts outside the CDR3, the full variable domain is GAGVSQSPRYKVTKRGQDVALRCDPISGHVSLYWYRQALGQGPEFLTYFNYEAQQDKSGLPNDRFSAERPEGSISTLTIQRTEQRDSAMYRCASSPRAGLGANVLTFGAGSRLTVL.

The chain is built from TRBV2 and TRBJ1-4, with D maybe TRBD1 (6 bases). This CDR3 comprises 14 residues. V lost 8 bases, J lost 0 bases, and 10 bases lay in between. Germline CDR1 and CDR2: SNHLY and FYNNEI. The DNA of the CDR3 is TGTGCCAGCCAGGGGACCGCAACTAATGAAAAACTGTTTTTT. It translates to CASQGTATNEKLFF.

In DNA, the CDR3 is TGTGCCACCTTACAAAATAGGAGGTTAAATCAGCCCCAGCATTTT. Amino acids: CATLQNRRLNQPQHF. The V and J genes are TRBV6-1 and TRBJ1-5; no clear D gene. The CDR3 loop spans 15 amino acids. Trimming left V 10 bases short and J 4 bases short, with 20 bases between. Germline V lookup: CDR1 MNHNS, CDR2 SASEGT.

The chain employs TRBV9 and TRBJ2-7; a weak D match, TRBD2 (7 bases). The CDR3 is 15 residues long. The V gene's germline CDR1 is SGDLS and CDR2 YYNGEE. Trimming pared 4 bases from V and 6 bases from J, leaving 20 bases between. CDR3 coding DNA: TGTGCCAGCAGCCCGGGGGGCCCCTCTTGGACCGAGCAGTACTTC. Translating gives CASSPGGPSWTEQYF.

The gene calls are TRBV10-3 and TRBJ1-6; 8 nucleotides align to TRBD1. V shed 8 bases and J 10 bases; nucleotides not matched to a gene: 7. The CDR3 sequence is 13 residues long. Germline V gene lookup returns CDR1 ENHRY and CDR2 SYGVKD. The CDR3 nucleotides read TGTGCCATCGGAGGACAGGGTAACTCACCCCTCCACTTT. As protein: CAIGGQGNSPLHF.